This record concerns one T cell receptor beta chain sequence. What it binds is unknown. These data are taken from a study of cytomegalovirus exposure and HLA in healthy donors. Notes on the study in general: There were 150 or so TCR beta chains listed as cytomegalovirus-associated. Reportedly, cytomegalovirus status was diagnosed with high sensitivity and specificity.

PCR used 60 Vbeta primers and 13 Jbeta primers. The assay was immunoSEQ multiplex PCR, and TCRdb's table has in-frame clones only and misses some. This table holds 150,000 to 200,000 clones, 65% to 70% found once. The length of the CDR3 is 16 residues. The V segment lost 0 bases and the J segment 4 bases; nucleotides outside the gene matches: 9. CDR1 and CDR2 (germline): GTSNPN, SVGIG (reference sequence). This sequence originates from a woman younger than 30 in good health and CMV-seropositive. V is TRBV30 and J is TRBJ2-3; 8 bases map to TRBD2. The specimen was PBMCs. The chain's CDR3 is CAWSVGSGGVSDTQYF. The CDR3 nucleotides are TGTGCCTGGAGTGTAGGGTCGGGGGGGGTGTCAGATACGCAGTATTTT.